These T cell receptor beta chains were read from a single sample in a study of cytomegalovirus exposure and HLA in healthy donors. Only in-frame clones appear in the TCRdb table, and some are missing; sequencing was by immunoSEQ multiplex PCR. In the table there are about 72,000 clones, almost 85% of which are singletons. What was sequenced was PBMCs. These receptors originate from a young man in good health and CMV-seronegative. The CDR3 runs from the conserved cysteine through the conserved F or W. The order of the fields is CDR3 protein, CDR3 DNA, D gene, J gene, clone size, V gene. D genes are given only for firm matches. The size entry is marked missing in some rows and otherwise reads once, few, many or a size class.

CDR3: CASSSTSGTGGEQYF
DNA: TGTGCCAGCAGTTCTACCTCCGGGACAGGGGGCGAGCAGTACTTC
D: TRBD1
J: TRBJ2-7
size: NA
V: TRBV28

CDR3: CASSPLWREAPTYEQYF
DNA: TGTGCCAGCAGTCCCCTTTGGCGGGAGGCTCCCACCTACGAGCAGTACTTC
D: TRBD2
J: TRBJ2-7
size: NA
V: TRBV27

CDR3: CASRFRGGEAFF
DNA: TGTGCCAGTAGATTTCGGGGTGGTGAAGCTTTCTTT
D: NA
J: TRBJ1-1
size: NA
V: TRBV19

CDR3: CASSHTGTIEAFF
DNA: TGTGCCAGCAGCCACACCGGGACAATTGAAGCTTTCTTT
D: NA
J: TRBJ1-1
size: NA
V: TRBV7-9

CDR3: CASTRGTEAFF
DNA: TGTGCCAGCACTCGAGGGACTGAAGCTTTCTTT
D: NA
J: TRBJ1-1
size: once
V: TRBV27

CDR3: CASSLYFVASGQDTQYF
DNA: TGTGCCAGCAGCCTTTATTTTGTGGCTAGCGGGCAGGATACGCAGTATTTT
D: TRBD2
J: TRBJ2-3
size: NA
V: TRBV28

CDR3: CASRLAGERADTQYF
DNA: TGTGCCAGTAGGCTAGCGGGAGAGCGAGCAGATACGCAGTATTTT
D: TRBD2
J: TRBJ2-3
size: few
V: TRBV19

CDR3: CASSAVQGFPGANVLTF
DNA: TGTGCCAGCAGCGCCGTACAGGGGTTCCCTGGGGCCAACGTCCTGACTTTC
D: TRBD1
J: TRBJ2-6
size: NA
V: TRBV9

CDR3: CASSSKPDGYTF
DNA: TGTGCCAGCAGTTCCAAGCCCGATGGCTACACCTTC
D: NA
J: TRBJ1-2
size: few
V: TRBV28

CDR3: CAISESGGTQYF
DNA: TGTGCCATCAGTGAGTCGGGGGGGACCCAGTACTTC
D: NA
J: TRBJ2-5
size: NA
V: TRBV10-3

CDR3: CASSSTRGRNEKLFF
DNA: TGTGCCAGCAGCTCTACGAGGGGGCGCAATGAAAAACTGTTTTTT
D: TRBD1
J: TRBJ1-4
size: NA
V: TRBV11-2

CDR3: CASSPTSGRLPYEQYF
DNA: TGCGCCAGCAGCCCGACTAGCGGGAGGCTCCCCTACGAGCAGTACTTC
D: TRBD2
J: TRBJ2-7
size: NA
V: TRBV4-1

CDR3: CASSLTGMTGLAEETQYF
DNA: TGCGCCAGCAGCTTGACCGGTATGACGGGACTAGCAGAGGAGACCCAGTACTTC
D: TRBD2
J: TRBJ2-5
size: NA
V: TRBV5-1

CDR3: CASSAANTGELFF
DNA: TGTGCCAGCAGTGCCGCGAACACCGGGGAGCTGTTTTTT
D: NA
J: TRBJ2-2
size: few
V: TRBV6-4

CDR3: CASSSDGGHYGYTF
DNA: TGTGCCAGCAGCTCGGACGGAGGTCACTATGGCTACACCTTC
D: NA
J: TRBJ1-2
size: few
V: TRBV7-6

CDR3: CASSLSSLTEAFF
DNA: TGTGCCAGCAGTTTATCAAGCCTCACTGAAGCTTTCTTT
D: NA
J: TRBJ1-1
size: NA
V: TRBV27

CDR3: CASSDPSRSSYEQYF
DNA: TGTGCCAGCAGTGATCCCTCCCGTAGCTCCTACGAGCAGTACTTC
D: NA
J: TRBJ2-7
size: NA
V: TRBV5-4

CDR3: CASSLELGASYGYTF
DNA: TGTGCCAGCAGCTTAGAATTAGGGGCCAGCTATGGCTACACCTTC
D: NA
J: TRBJ1-2
size: NA
V: TRBV11-2

CDR3: CASSGRTGGVNSNQPQHF
DNA: TGTGCCAGCAGTGGCCGGACAGGGGGTGTTAATAGCAATCAGCCCCAGCATTTT
D: TRBD1
J: TRBJ1-5
size: NA
V: TRBV2

CDR3: CASSLERGIGDYGYTF
DNA: TGTGCCAGCAGCTTAGAAAGAGGAATAGGGGACTATGGCTACACCTTC
D: NA
J: TRBJ1-2
size: NA
V: TRBV7-9

CDR3: CASSVWGQGGPYGYTF
DNA: TGTGCCAGCAGCGTATGGGGGCAGGGTGGACCTTATGGCTACACCTTC
D: NA
J: TRBJ1-2
size: NA
V: TRBV9

CDR3: CASSPDRGNQPQHF
DNA: TGTGCCAGCAGTCCTGACAGGGGGAATCAGCCCCAGCATTTT
D: TRBD1
J: TRBJ1-5
size: NA
V: TRBV6-5

CDR3: CASSGPTSGAGWTQYF
DNA: TGTGCCAGCAGCGGACCGACTAGCGGGGCAGGGTGGACCCAGTACTTC
D: TRBD2
J: TRBJ2-5
size: NA
V: TRBV7-2

CDR3: CASSLGTSTDTQYF
DNA: TGCGCCAGCAGCTTGGGGACTAGCACAGATACGCAGTATTTT
D: NA
J: TRBJ2-3
size: medium-sized
V: TRBV5-1

CDR3: CASNPYSSQPQHF
DNA: TGTGCCAGCAACCCCTACAGCAGTCAGCCCCAGCATTTT
D: NA
J: TRBJ1-5
size: NA
V: TRBV28

CDR3: CVSSLFSLPTGGDEQYF
DNA: TGTGTCAGCAGTTTATTCTCCCTCCCGACAGGGGGCGACGAGCAGTACTTC
D: TRBD1
J: TRBJ2-7
size: NA
V: TRBV28

CDR3: CASSYRTGTYEQYF
DNA: TGTGCCAGCAGTTACCGGACAGGGACCTACGAGCAGTACTTC
D: TRBD1
J: TRBJ2-7
size: NA
V: TRBV6-5

CDR3: CSVSLPVSYNEQFF
DNA: TGCAGCGTTTCGTTGCCGGTCTCCTACAATGAGCAGTTCTTC
D: NA
J: TRBJ2-1
size: NA
V: TRBV29-1

CDR3: CASSDSGGNGYTF
DNA: TGTGCCAGCAGCGACTCAGGGGGGAATGGCTACACCTTC
D: TRBD1
J: TRBJ1-2
size: few
V: TRBV6-5

CDR3: CAGGSANTEAFF
DNA: TGTGCCGGCGGGTCGGCGAACACTGAAGCTTTCTTT
D: NA
J: TRBJ1-1
size: NA
V: TRBV6-6

CDR3: CASSYKSFGRTYEQYF
DNA: TGTGCCAGCAGTTACAAATCTTTCGGGAGAACCTACGAGCAGTACTTC
D: NA
J: TRBJ2-7
size: NA
V: TRBV6-5

CDR3: CASSIMSPERAGGETQYF
DNA: TGTGCCAGTAGTATCATGTCACCGGAGCGGGCTGGGGGTGAGACCCAGTACTTC
D: NA
J: TRBJ2-5
size: once
V: TRBV19

CDR3: CASSRRSGSSSDTQYF
DNA: TGTGCCAGCAGTCGGCGAAGCGGGAGCAGTTCAGATACGCAGTATTTT
D: TRBD2
J: TRBJ2-3
size: NA
V: TRBV7-3